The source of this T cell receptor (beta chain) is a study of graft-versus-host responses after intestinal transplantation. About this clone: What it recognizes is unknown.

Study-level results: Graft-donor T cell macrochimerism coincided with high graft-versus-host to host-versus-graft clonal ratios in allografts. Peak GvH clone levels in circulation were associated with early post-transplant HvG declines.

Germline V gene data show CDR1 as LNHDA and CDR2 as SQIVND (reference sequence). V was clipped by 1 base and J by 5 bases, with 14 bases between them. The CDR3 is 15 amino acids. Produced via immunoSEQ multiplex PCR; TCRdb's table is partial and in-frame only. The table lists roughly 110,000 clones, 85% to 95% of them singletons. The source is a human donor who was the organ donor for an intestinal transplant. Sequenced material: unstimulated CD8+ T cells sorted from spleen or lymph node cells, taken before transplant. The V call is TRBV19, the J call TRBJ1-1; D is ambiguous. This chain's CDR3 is CASSIVYRFETEAFF. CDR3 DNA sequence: TGTGCCAGTAGTATAGTATATCGGTTTGAGACTGAAGCTTTCTTT.